These T cell receptor beta chains were read from a single sample in a study of blood T cell repertoires in COVID-19. TCRdb's copy holds only in-frame clones and misses some; the assay was immunoSEQ multiplex PCR. The repertoire holds roughly 200,000 clones, around 83% seen once, with 5% to 8% in the top ten. The sample taken for sequencing was PBMCs or T cells enriched from blood (not recorded which). All receptors come from a man aged 40-49 years who had recovered from COVID-19. The CDR3 runs from the conserved cysteine through the conserved F or W. The order of the fields is D gene, CDR3 length, V gene, J gene, clone size, CDR3 DNA, CDR3 protein. The D gene is left open where the match is weak. Rows give clone size only sometimes, using once, few, many, or a class for an expanded clone.

d_call: NA; cdr3_length: 15; v_call: TRBV30; j_call: TRBJ1-2; clone_size: NA; cdr3_nt: TGTGCCTGGAGTCACACCATCGACAGCTCCTATGGCTACACCTTC; cdr3_aa: CAWSHTIDSSYGYTF
d_call: NA; cdr3_length: 13; v_call: TRBV19; j_call: TRBJ1-1; clone_size: once; cdr3_nt: TGTGCCAGTAGTCTCAACTGGCGGAATATAGCTTTCTTT; cdr3_aa: CASSLNWRNIAFF
d_call: NA; cdr3_length: 18; v_call: TRBV5-1; j_call: TRBJ2-7; clone_size: NA; cdr3_nt: TGCGCCAGCAGCTTGGACGCCCAGGGTACGGCCCGGGCCTACGAGCAGTACTTC; cdr3_aa: CASSLDAQGTARAYEQYF
d_call: TRBD2; cdr3_length: 14; v_call: TRBV5-1; j_call: TRBJ2-1; clone_size: NA; cdr3_nt: TGCGCCAGCAGCTTGACTACTAGCGGAATTGAGCAGTTCTTC; cdr3_aa: CASSLTTSGIEQFF
d_call: NA; cdr3_length: 12; v_call: TRBV7-9; j_call: TRBJ1-5; clone_size: NA; cdr3_nt: TGTGCCAGCAGCTTTAGTGATCCGCCCCAGCATTTT; cdr3_aa: CASSFSDPPQHF
d_call: NA; cdr3_length: 14; v_call: TRBV10-1; j_call: TRBJ2-7; clone_size: NA; cdr3_nt: TGCGCCAGCAGTGAGTCCGGACTTCCCTACGAGCAGTACTTC; cdr3_aa: CASSESGLPYEQYF
d_call: NA; cdr3_length: 14; v_call: TRBV6-4; j_call: TRBJ2-1; clone_size: NA; cdr3_nt: TGTGCCAGCAGGAAGGAGGCCTCCTACAATGAGCAGTTCTTC; cdr3_aa: CASRKEASYNEQFF
d_call: TRBD1; cdr3_length: 17; v_call: TRBV5-8; j_call: TRBJ2-3; clone_size: NA; cdr3_nt: TGTGCCAGCAGCTTCCTACCCACAGGGGTGGGCACAGATACGCAGTATTTT; cdr3_aa: CASSFLPTGVGTDTQYF
d_call: TRBD1; cdr3_length: 13; v_call: TRBV5-4; j_call: TRBJ1-1; clone_size: NA; cdr3_nt: TGTGCCAGCGGACCGACAGGGGTGTTTGAAGCTTTCTTT; cdr3_aa: CASGPTGVFEAFF
d_call: NA; cdr3_length: 15; v_call: TRBV7-3; j_call: TRBJ1-6; clone_size: once; cdr3_nt: TGTGCCAGCAGCCTTCAGGGGCTGACCAATTCACCCCTCCACTTT; cdr3_aa: CASSLQGLTNSPLHF
d_call: TRBD1; cdr3_length: 16; v_call: TRBV5-6; j_call: TRBJ2-7; clone_size: NA; cdr3_nt: TGTGCCAGCAGCTGGGGATCGGGACAGTTCTCCTACGAGCAGTACTTC; cdr3_aa: CASSWGSGQFSYEQYF
d_call: NA; cdr3_length: 13; v_call: TRBV19; j_call: TRBJ1-1; clone_size: NA; cdr3_nt: TGTGCCAGTAGTGGGGGGTACAACACTGAAGCTTTCTTT; cdr3_aa: CASSGGYNTEAFF
d_call: NA; cdr3_length: 14; v_call: TRBV19; j_call: TRBJ1-2; clone_size: NA; cdr3_nt: TGTGCCAGTAGTATAGCAGGGGTCGCCTATGGCTACACCTTC; cdr3_aa: CASSIAGVAYGYTF
d_call: TRBD2; cdr3_length: 15; v_call: TRBV9; j_call: TRBJ2-5; clone_size: NA; cdr3_nt: TGTGCCAGCAGCGTCGCAAGCGGGATTGGAGAGACCCAGTACTTC; cdr3_aa: CASSVASGIGETQYF
d_call: NA; cdr3_length: 14; v_call: TRBV14; j_call: TRBJ2-3; clone_size: NA; cdr3_nt: TGTGCCAGCAGCCAGCGTTCAGGGGCAGATACGCAGTATTTT; cdr3_aa: CASSQRSGADTQYF
d_call: TRBD1; cdr3_length: 15; v_call: TRBV19; j_call: TRBJ1-2; clone_size: NA; cdr3_nt: TGTGCCAGTAGTATGGGACAGGGGACAAGAAATGGCTACACCTTC; cdr3_aa: CASSMGQGTRNGYTF
d_call: TRBD2; cdr3_length: 15; v_call: TRBV7-9; j_call: TRBJ2-1; clone_size: NA; cdr3_nt: TGTGCCAGCAGTCAACCTAGCGGGAGCGTCAATGAGCAGTTCTTC; cdr3_aa: CASSQPSGSVNEQFF
d_call: TRBD1; cdr3_length: 16; v_call: TRBV5-1; j_call: TRBJ1-4; clone_size: NA; cdr3_nt: TGCGCCAGCAGCTTCGGGACAGTAGCAACTAATGAAAAACTGTTTTTT; cdr3_aa: CASSFGTVATNEKLFF
d_call: NA; cdr3_length: 14; v_call: TRBV7-2; j_call: TRBJ1-2; clone_size: NA; cdr3_nt: TGTGCCAGCAGCTTATACCCGGGAGGCGATGGCTACACCTTC; cdr3_aa: CASSLYPGGDGYTF
d_call: TRBD1; cdr3_length: 14; v_call: TRBV9; j_call: TRBJ2-7; clone_size: few; cdr3_nt: TGTGCCAGCAGCCCTCGACAGGGGTCGGGCGAGCAGTACTTC; cdr3_aa: CASSPRQGSGEQYF
d_call: NA; cdr3_length: 13; v_call: TRBV6-5; j_call: TRBJ1-2; clone_size: once; cdr3_nt: TGTGCCAGCAGAATCGGACAGAGCTATGGCTACACCTTC; cdr3_aa: CASRIGQSYGYTF
d_call: TRBD1; cdr3_length: 14; v_call: TRBV11-2; j_call: TRBJ2-7; clone_size: NA; cdr3_nt: TGTGCCAGCAGCCCGGCAGGGGGCTGGGACGAGCAGTACTTC; cdr3_aa: CASSPAGGWDEQYF
d_call: NA; cdr3_length: 14; v_call: TRBV6-5; j_call: TRBJ1-2; clone_size: NA; cdr3_nt: TGTGCCAGCAGTTGGAACAGGGAGGGCTATGGCTACACCTTC; cdr3_aa: CASSWNREGYGYTF
d_call: NA; cdr3_length: 15; v_call: TRBV7-8; j_call: TRBJ1-3; clone_size: NA; cdr3_nt: TGTGCCAGCAGCTCCCCGGCGGGGAGTGGAAACACCATATATTTT; cdr3_aa: CASSSPAGSGNTIYF
d_call: NA; cdr3_length: 12; v_call: TRBV30; j_call: TRBJ1-1; clone_size: once; cdr3_nt: TGTGCCTGGAGTGTACGCGGGGGTTGGGCTTTCTTT; cdr3_aa: CAWSVRGGWAFF
d_call: NA; cdr3_length: 12; v_call: TRBV11-2; j_call: TRBJ2-5; clone_size: NA; cdr3_nt: TGTGCCAGCAGCTTACTACAGTGGACCCAGTACTTC; cdr3_aa: CASSLLQWTQYF
d_call: TRBD2; cdr3_length: 15; v_call: TRBV6-6; j_call: TRBJ2-3; clone_size: NA; cdr3_nt: TGTGCCAGCGGGAGGGGCGTGGGAGTAACAGATACGCAGTATTTT; cdr3_aa: CASGRGVGVTDTQYF
d_call: NA; cdr3_length: 15; v_call: TRBV5-1; j_call: TRBJ2-4; clone_size: NA; cdr3_nt: TGCGCCAGCAGCTTGGCGGGGTTAGCCAAAAACATTCAGTACTTC; cdr3_aa: CASSLAGLAKNIQYF
d_call: TRBD2; cdr3_length: 13; v_call: TRBV19; j_call: TRBJ2-5; clone_size: NA; cdr3_nt: TGTGCCAGCAGCAATCGGGGGGAAGAGACCCAGTACTTC; cdr3_aa: CASSNRGEETQYF
d_call: NA; cdr3_length: 13; v_call: TRBV28; j_call: TRBJ1-2; clone_size: NA; cdr3_nt: TGTGCCAGTGGACTTTTAGGAGACTATGGCTACACCTTC; cdr3_aa: CASGLLGDYGYTF
d_call: TRBD2; cdr3_length: 15; v_call: TRBV7-9; j_call: TRBJ2-2; clone_size: NA; cdr3_nt: TGTGCCAGCAGCGGACTAGCGGGATTTTCCGGGGAGCTGTTTTTT; cdr3_aa: CASSGLAGFSGELFF
d_call: TRBD2; cdr3_length: 17; v_call: TRBV11-2; j_call: TRBJ2-2; clone_size: few; cdr3_nt: TGTGCCAGCAGCTCCGGGACTAGCGGGAGAGGTGGCGGGGAGCTGTTTTTT; cdr3_aa: CASSSGTSGRGGGELFF
d_call: NA; cdr3_length: 14; v_call: TRBV5-1; j_call: TRBJ2-2; clone_size: NA; cdr3_nt: TGCGCCAGCAGCCAACAGGGTAATACCGGGGAGCTGTTTTTT; cdr3_aa: CASSQQGNTGELFF
d_call: NA; cdr3_length: 11; v_call: TRBV30; j_call: TRBJ2-7; clone_size: NA; cdr3_nt: TGTGCCTGGACGACAGGCTACGAGCAGTACTTC; cdr3_aa: CAWTTGYEQYF
d_call: NA; cdr3_length: 13; v_call: TRBV18; j_call: TRBJ1-5; clone_size: NA; cdr3_nt: TGTGCCAGCTCACTATCTAGCAATCAGCCCCAGCATTTT; cdr3_aa: CASSLSSNQPQHF
d_call: NA; cdr3_length: 16; v_call: TRBV21-1; j_call: TRBJ2-3; clone_size: NA; cdr3_nt: TGTGCCAGCAGCAAAGCCGGGGGGCCAGGCCCAGATACGCAGTATTTT; cdr3_aa: CASSKAGGPGPDTQYF
d_call: TRBD1; cdr3_length: 13; v_call: TRBV7-9; j_call: TRBJ1-2; clone_size: NA; cdr3_nt: TGTGCCAGCAGCTTCAGGGGGGACTATGGCTACACCTTC; cdr3_aa: CASSFRGDYGYTF
d_call: NA; cdr3_length: 14; v_call: TRBV9; j_call: TRBJ1-5; clone_size: NA; cdr3_nt: TGTGCCAGCAGCGTAGACAGGGAAGGTCAGCCCCAGCATTTT; cdr3_aa: CASSVDREGQPQHF
d_call: TRBD1; cdr3_length: 14; v_call: TRBV19; j_call: TRBJ1-5; clone_size: NA; cdr3_nt: TGTGCCAGTGGGGACAGGGGAAACAATCAGCCCCAGCATTTT; cdr3_aa: CASGDRGNNQPQHF
d_call: NA; cdr3_length: 13; v_call: TRBV20-1; j_call: TRBJ1-2; clone_size: NA; cdr3_nt: TGCAGTGCTAGTAGAGGGGGAAGCGATGGCTACACCTTC; cdr3_aa: CSASRGGSDGYTF
d_call: TRBD1; cdr3_length: 14; v_call: TRBV9; j_call: TRBJ1-2; clone_size: NA; cdr3_nt: TGTGCCAGCAGCGTAGGGGACAGCAAATATGGCTACACCTTC; cdr3_aa: CASSVGDSKYGYTF
d_call: NA; cdr3_length: 18; v_call: TRBV19; j_call: TRBJ2-2; clone_size: once; cdr3_nt: TGTGCCAGTAGTATAGCCAGTCTTGAGGGGGCGGGGACCGGGGAGCTGTTTTTT; cdr3_aa: CASSIASLEGAGTGELFF
d_call: TRBD1; cdr3_length: 14; v_call: TRBV5-1; j_call: TRBJ1-4; clone_size: NA; cdr3_nt: TGCGCCAGCAAAAGGACAGGGGGTGTTGAAAAACTGTTTTTT; cdr3_aa: CASKRTGGVEKLFF
d_call: NA; cdr3_length: 15; v_call: TRBV3-1/TRBV3-2; j_call: TRBJ2-5; clone_size: NA; cdr3_nt: TGTGCCAGCAGCCAAGACGGCAGGGACCAAGAGACCCAGTACTTC; cdr3_aa: CASSQDGRDQETQYF
d_call: NA; cdr3_length: 13; v_call: TRBV3-1/TRBV3-2; j_call: TRBJ1-1; clone_size: NA; cdr3_nt: TGTGCCGCGGGGGAGCCCTTCGGGACTGAAGCTTTCTTT; cdr3_aa: CAAGEPFGTEAFF
d_call: TRBD1; cdr3_length: 17; v_call: TRBV24-1; j_call: TRBJ2-2; clone_size: few; cdr3_nt: TGTGCCACCAGTGATGTATCCGGGACAGGGAACACCGGGGAGCTGTTTTTT; cdr3_aa: CATSDVSGTGNTGELFF
d_call: NA; cdr3_length: 13; v_call: TRBV7-3; j_call: TRBJ2-5; clone_size: NA; cdr3_nt: TGTGCCAGCAGCCTCGGGACTTTAGAGACCCAGTACTTC; cdr3_aa: CASSLGTLETQYF
d_call: NA; cdr3_length: 12; v_call: TRBV7-8; j_call: TRBJ1-2; clone_size: NA; cdr3_nt: TGTGCCAGCAGCTCGGACATTATGGGCTACACCTTC; cdr3_aa: CASSSDIMGYTF
d_call: NA; cdr3_length: 18; v_call: TRBV7-8; j_call: TRBJ2-6; clone_size: NA; cdr3_nt: TGTGCCAGCAGCCTTGGGCTACAGGGACGCTCTGGGGCCAACGTCCTGACTTTC; cdr3_aa: CASSLGLQGRSGANVLTF
d_call: NA; cdr3_length: 14; v_call: TRBV28; j_call: TRBJ2-1; clone_size: once; cdr3_nt: TGTGCCAGCACCCGAGGGGGGGCGCAGGGTGAGCAGTTCTTC; cdr3_aa: CASTRGGAQGEQFF
d_call: TRBD1; cdr3_length: 14; v_call: TRBV9; j_call: TRBJ1-2; clone_size: few; cdr3_nt: TGTGCCAGCAGCTCGTTGGACAGGGCGGTTGGCTACACCTTC; cdr3_aa: CASSSLDRAVGYTF
d_call: NA; cdr3_length: 14; v_call: TRBV5-6; j_call: TRBJ1-5; clone_size: NA; cdr3_nt: TGTGCCAGCAGCGTCCGGGGAACCAATCAGCCCCAGCATTTT; cdr3_aa: CASSVRGTNQPQHF